This TCR beta chain was observed in a study of blood T cell repertoires in COVID-19. The overall study: Samples came from the United States, Italy and Spain, spanning acute and convalescent COVID-19. PBMCs, B-cell-depleted T cells, or T cells provided the cDNA or gDNA that made up the material.

Original handling: Estimated nucleated cell counts came from reference gene primer amplification. The protocol was immunoSEQ multiplex PCR, while the TCRdb copy is restricted to in-frame clones and leaves out a portion. The D gene and trimming were derived from the DNA, and the V and J assignments and clone size from that table. Of 150,000 or so clones in the sample, almost 85% were seen once. This CDR3 contains 16 residues. Per germline, CDR1 LNHDA and CDR2 SQIVND (reference sequence). V lost 7 bases to trimming and J lost 0 bases, with 16 bases between them. The chain combines TRBV19 with TRBJ2-1; D perhaps matches TRBD2 (6 bases). The receptor's source is a young man with active or convalescent COVID-19. The sample was peripheral blood. The CDR3 DNA reads TGTGCCAGTATAAAACAAGCGGGTAGCTCCTACAATGAGCAGTTCTTC. Residues: CASIKQAGSSYNEQFF.